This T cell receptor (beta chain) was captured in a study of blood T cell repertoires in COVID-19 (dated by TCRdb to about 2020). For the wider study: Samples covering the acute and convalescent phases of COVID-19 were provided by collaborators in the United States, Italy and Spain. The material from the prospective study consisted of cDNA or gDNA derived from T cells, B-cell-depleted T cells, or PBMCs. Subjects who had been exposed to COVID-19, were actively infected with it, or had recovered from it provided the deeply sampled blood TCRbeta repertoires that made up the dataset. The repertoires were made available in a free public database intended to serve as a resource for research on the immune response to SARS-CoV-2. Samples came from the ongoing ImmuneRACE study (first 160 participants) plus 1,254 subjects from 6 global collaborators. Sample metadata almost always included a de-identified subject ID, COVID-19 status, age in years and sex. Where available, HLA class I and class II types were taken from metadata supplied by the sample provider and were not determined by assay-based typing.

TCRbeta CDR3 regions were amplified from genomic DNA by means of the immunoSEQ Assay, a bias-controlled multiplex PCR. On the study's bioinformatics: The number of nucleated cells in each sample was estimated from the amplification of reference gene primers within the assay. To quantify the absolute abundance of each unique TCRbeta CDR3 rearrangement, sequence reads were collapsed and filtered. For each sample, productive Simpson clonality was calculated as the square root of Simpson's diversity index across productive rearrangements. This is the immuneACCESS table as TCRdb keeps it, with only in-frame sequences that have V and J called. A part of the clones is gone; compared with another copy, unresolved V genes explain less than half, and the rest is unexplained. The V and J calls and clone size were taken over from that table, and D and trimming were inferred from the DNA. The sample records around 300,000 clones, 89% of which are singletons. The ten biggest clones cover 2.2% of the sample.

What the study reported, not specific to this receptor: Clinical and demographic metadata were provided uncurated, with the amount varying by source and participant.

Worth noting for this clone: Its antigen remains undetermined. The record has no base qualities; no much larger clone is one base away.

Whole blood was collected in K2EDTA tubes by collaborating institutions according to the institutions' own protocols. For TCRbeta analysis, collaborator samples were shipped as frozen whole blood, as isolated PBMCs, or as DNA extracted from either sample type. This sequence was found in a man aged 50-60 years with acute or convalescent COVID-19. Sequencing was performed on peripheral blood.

The DNA sequence is given as TGTGCCAGCAGCCTCGGGACTTACACCGGGGAGCTGTTTTTT. This gives the protein CASSLGTYTGELFF. The chain links TRBV7-9 with TRBJ2-2; TRBD2 is possibly the D segment (6 matching bases). Between the V and J ends, shortened by 5 bases and 3 bases respectively, the junction contains 10 bases. From the germline V gene (reference sequence), CDR1 is SEHNR and CDR2 is FQNEAQ. Spanning cysteine to phenylalanine, the CDR3 consists of 14 amino acids. Only CDR3 DNA remains: 42 bases, in frame from the first base.